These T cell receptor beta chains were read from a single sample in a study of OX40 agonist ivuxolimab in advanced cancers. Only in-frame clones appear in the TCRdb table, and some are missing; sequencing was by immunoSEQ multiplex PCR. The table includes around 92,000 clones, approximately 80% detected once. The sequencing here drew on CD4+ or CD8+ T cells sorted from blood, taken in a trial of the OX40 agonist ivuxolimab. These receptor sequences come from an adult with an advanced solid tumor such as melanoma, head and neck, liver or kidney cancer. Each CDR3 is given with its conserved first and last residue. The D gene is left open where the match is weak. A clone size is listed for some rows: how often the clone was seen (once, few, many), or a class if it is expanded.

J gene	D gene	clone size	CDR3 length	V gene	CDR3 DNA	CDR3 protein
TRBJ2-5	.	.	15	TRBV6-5	TGTGCCAGCAGTTACTCGACACAGGTCGAGACGGCCCAGTACTTC	CASSYSTQVETAQYF
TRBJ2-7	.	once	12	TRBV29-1	TGCAGCGTTGGGGGCCCAGCCTACGAGCAGTACTTC	CSVGGPAYEQYF
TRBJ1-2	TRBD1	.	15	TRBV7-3	TGTGCCAGCAGCTTCGCGCCGGGACAGGGGGGTGGCTACACCTTC	CASSFAPGQGGGYTF
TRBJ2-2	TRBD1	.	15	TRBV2	TGTGCCAGCAGTGACCAGGGGGCTGGTGTAGGGGAGCTGTTTTTT	CASSDQGAGVGELFF
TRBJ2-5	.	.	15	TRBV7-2	TGTGCCAGCAGCTTAGGATTAGGAGGTCAAGAGACCCAGTACTTC	CASSLGLGGQETQYF
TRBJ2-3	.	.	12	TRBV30	TGTGCCTGGAGTGTACAGAAAGATACGCAGTATTTT	CAWSVQKDTQYF
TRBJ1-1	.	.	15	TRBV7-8	TGTGCCAGCAGCTATTACGGCGAAACCACAGGTGAAGCTTTCTTT	CASSYYGETTGEAFF
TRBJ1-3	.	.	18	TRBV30	TGTGCCTGGAGTGCCCGTGTCCTCCTACTACACTCTGGAAACACCATATATTTT	CAWSARVLLLHSGNTIYF
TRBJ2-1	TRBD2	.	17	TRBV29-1	TGCAGCGTTGAATATAGTGGGGGTCTAGCGGGGTATGGGGTGCAGTTCTTC	CSVEYSGGLAGYGVQFF
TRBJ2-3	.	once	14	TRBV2	TGTGCCAGCGGTGAGGGGGGGACCACAGATACGCAGTATTTT	CASGEGGTTDTQYF
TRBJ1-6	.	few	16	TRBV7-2	TGTGCCAGCAGCTTAGGTAGGGGAGGGTATAATTCACCCCTCCACTTT	CASSLGRGGYNSPLHF
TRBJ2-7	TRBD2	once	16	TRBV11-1	TGTGCCAGCAGCTCCGGACTAGCGGGGGGCTCCTACGAGCAGTACTTC	CASSSGLAGGSYEQYF
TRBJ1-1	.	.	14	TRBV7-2	TGTGCCAGCAGCCGTGGGGGGCAGAACACTGAAGCTTTCTTT	CASSRGGQNTEAFF